The rows below give T cell receptor beta chains drawn from one sample of a study of T cell responses to AZD1222 COVID-19 vaccine. Method: immunoSEQ multiplex PCR; TCRdb's copy keeps in-frame clones and lacks some. The sample has 83,000 or so clones, more than 70% seen once. The sequences come from peripheral blood, collected on day 0 of AZD1222 vaccination. These TCRs come from an adult in good health. Each CDR3 is given with its conserved first and last residue. A D gene is named only where the DNA matches it firmly. A row's size may be missing; if present it is once, few, many or a size class.

v_gene,abundance,d_gene,j_gene,CDR3nt,CDR3aa
TRBV10-3,.,.,TRBJ1-1,TGTGCCACCCTGGGCGGTTTTTGGGCAGACCAGAACACTGAAGCTTTCTTT,CATLGGFWADQNTEAFF
TRBV6-6,.,.,TRBJ1-4,TGTGCCAGTCGTTCAGACGCAACTAATGAAAAACTGTTTTTT,CASRSDATNEKLFF
TRBV30,.,TRBD1,TRBJ1-6,TGTGCCTGGAGTGGCAGTAGAGGTGGGACAGCTAATTCACCCCTCCACTTT,CAWSGSRGGTANSPLHF
TRBV7-2,.,.,TRBJ2-1,TGTGCCAGCAGACGCGAGATTTCCTACAATGAGCAGTTCTTC,CASRREISYNEQFF
TRBV7-2,.,TRBD1,TRBJ1-2,TGTGCCAGCACTCCTCTCGGTGGGACAGGGGACTTTAACTATGGCTACACCTTC,CASTPLGGTGDFNYGYTF
TRBV18,.,.,TRBJ1-2,TGTGCCAGCTCACCACCAAACTATGGCTACACCTTC,CASSPPNYGYTF
TRBV5-5,.,.,TRBJ1-5,TGTGCCAGCAGCTGGGATAGCAATCAGCCCCAGCATTTT,CASSWDSNQPQHF
TRBV12-2,.,.,TRBJ2-3,TGTGCAAGTCGCCAGACCTATATAGATACGCAGTATTTT,CASRQTYIDTQYF
TRBV7-9,.,.,TRBJ1-1,TGTGCCAGCAGCGAACCGGGGCGGGCGGCTGAAGCTTTCTTT,CASSEPGRAAEAFF
TRBV7-9,.,TRBD1,TRBJ2-1,TGTGCCAGCAGCTTCGGCCAGGGGGTACACAATGAGCAGTTCTTC,CASSFGQGVHNEQFF
TRBV9,.,TRBD1,TRBJ1-6,TGTGCCAGCAGCGTAGATGGGACAGGGGACTCACCCCTCCACTTT,CASSVDGTGDSPLHF
TRBV7-3,.,TRBD1,TRBJ2-7,TGTGCCAGCAGCCACGGGACAGGGACCTACGAGCAGTACTTC,CASSHGTGTYEQYF
TRBV19,.,.,TRBJ1-5,TGTGCCAGTAGTAAGTGGTTGGGGTTGAGCAATCAGCCCCAGCATTTT,CASSKWLGLSNQPQHF
TRBV3-1/TRBV3-2,once,TRBD1,TRBJ1-5,TGTGCCAGCAGCCAAGGGACAGGGGGCAGTCAGCCCCAGCATTTT,CASSQGTGGSQPQHF
TRBV5-4,.,TRBD2,TRBJ2-5,TGTGCCAGCAGCTTGGACAGCGGGAGGATGGAGACCCAGTACTTC,CASSLDSGRMETQYF
TRBV10-1,once,.,TRBJ1-1,TGCGCCAGCAGTGAGGCGGGGGGTCGGGAAGCTTTCTTT,CASSEAGGREAFF
TRBV27,.,.,TRBJ2-3,TGTGCCAGCAGTCCGACCGACACGGGTTGGAGCACAGATACGCAGTATTTT,CASSPTDTGWSTDTQYF
TRBV28,.,.,TRBJ1-5,TGTGCCAGCAGCGCCTCCGGGTCGAATCAGCCCCAGCATTTT,CASSASGSNQPQHF
TRBV19,.,TRBD1,TRBJ1-2,TGTGCCAGTCTAGGGACAGGCGGACCTAACTATGGCTACACCTTC,CASLGTGGPNYGYTF
TRBV10-3,.,.,TRBJ1-5,TGTGCCATCAGTGAGGGCTCCCGACGTAGCAATCAGCCCCAGCATTTT,CAISEGSRRSNQPQHF
TRBV7-2,.,.,TRBJ2-7,TGTGCCAGCAGCTCTTCCAGGGGATTCTCCTACGAGCAGTACTTC,CASSSSRGFSYEQYF
TRBV7-9,.,TRBD2,TRBJ2-3,TGTGCCAGCAGCCCCTTTCCAGGGACTAGCGGCACAGATACGCAGTATTTT,CASSPFPGTSGTDTQYF
TRBV24-1,few,TRBD1,TRBJ2-1,TGTGCCACCAGAGACCGACAGGGTGGCAATGAGCAGTTCTTC,CATRDRQGGNEQFF
TRBV6-5,.,.,TRBJ2-5,TGTGCCAGCAACCCAAGGGGGGGAGAGACCCAGTACTTC,CASNPRGGETQYF
TRBV7-8,.,TRBD1,TRBJ2-7,TGTGCCAGCAAGGTAGACAGGGGCTACGAGCAGTACTTC,CASKVDRGYEQYF
TRBV7-3,few,TRBD1,TRBJ2-1,TGTGCCAGCAGCCCTGTTGGGACAGACTACAATGAGCAGTTCTTC,CASSPVGTDYNEQFF
TRBV7-9,.,TRBD1,TRBJ1-1,TGTGCCAGCAGCGGGGGACAGGGCTTGGGGAACACTGAAGCTTTCTTT,CASSGGQGLGNTEAFF
TRBV12-3/TRBV12-4,.,.,TRBJ1-2,TGTGCCAGCAGTCCCGCTGTCATTTATGGCTACACCTTC,CASSPAVIYGYTF
TRBV29-1,.,.,TRBJ1-1,TGCAGCGTCCTTTCAGGGGTGGCCACTGAAGCTTTCTTT,CSVLSGVATEAFF
TRBV13,.,.,TRBJ2-5,TGTGCCAGCAGCTTCAACCGGATGGGGGCGGAGACCCAGTACTTC,CASSFNRMGAETQYF
TRBV7-8,.,TRBD1,TRBJ1-2,TGTGCCAGCAGCTCTTCGGGGACAGGGAACTATGGCTACACCTTC,CASSSSGTGNYGYTF
TRBV4-1,.,.,TRBJ2-5,TGCGCCAGCAGCCCTGGAGGGACCCAGTACTTC,CASSPGGTQYF
TRBV9,.,TRBD2,TRBJ2-1,TGTGCCAGCAGCGCAAAACCCGGGACTAGCGACGGTAATGAGCAGTTCTTC,CASSAKPGTSDGNEQFF
TRBV18,.,TRBD1,TRBJ1-1,TGTGCCAGCTCACCAACAGGGGGCGCTGAAGCTTTCTTT,CASSPTGGAEAFF
TRBV28,.,.,TRBJ1-2,TGTGCCAGCAGGCCTAGGGGAGTCAACTATGGCTACACCTTC,CASRPRGVNYGYTF
TRBV4-1,.,TRBD2,TRBJ2-7,TGCGCCAGCAGCCAGACTAGCGGGGGTGGCTACGAGCAGTACTTC,CASSQTSGGGYEQYF
TRBV2,.,.,TRBJ2-5,TGTGCCAGCAGTCGTGACTCCGGAGAGACCCAGTACTTC,CASSRDSGETQYF
TRBV7-9,few,.,TRBJ2-7,TGTGCCAGCAGTTACTCCCCCACTGGGGAGCAGTACTTC,CASSYSPTGEQYF
TRBV12-3/TRBV12-4,once,.,TRBJ2-3,TGTGCCAGCAGTCCCGGGGCCCCGGGTCAGTATTTT,CASSPGAPGQYF
TRBV7-2,.,TRBD2,TRBJ2-1,TGTGCCAGCAGCTTAGGCTCAGCGGGGGGTCTCGGACAGTTCTTC,CASSLGSAGGLGQFF
TRBV30,.,.,TRBJ1-6,TGTGCCTGGAGTGTGCAGGGTAATTCACCCCTCCACTTT,CAWSVQGNSPLHF
TRBV5-1,.,.,TRBJ2-3,TGCGCCAGCAGCTTGATTCCGGGACAAAACACAGATACGCAGTATTTT,CASSLIPGQNTDTQYF
TRBV10-3,.,TRBD2,TRBJ2-2,TGTGCCATCAGTAAAGCGGGAGACGGGGAGCTGTTTTTT,CAISKAGDGELFF
TRBV28,.,TRBD1,TRBJ1-2,TGTGCCAGCAGCGACCACCCGACAGGGGGCAGAGGGGATGGCTACACCTTC,CASSDHPTGGRGDGYTF
TRBV29-1,.,TRBD1,TRBJ1-1,TGCAGCGTTAACCCGGGACAGGGGTATATAGGGACTGAAGCTTTCTTT,CSVNPGQGYIGTEAFF
TRBV29-1,.,TRBD2,TRBJ2-7,TGCAGCATAACCGGCGGGACTAGCGGGAGGGCGGGCGAGCAGTACTTC,CSITGGTSGRAGEQYF
TRBV7-2,.,.,TRBJ2-1,TGTGCCAGCAGCCCCCCCGACAATGAGCAGTTCTTC,CASSPPDNEQFF
TRBV19,.,.,TRBJ1-5,TGTGCCAGTAGTATAGGGTCGACAGGCCAAAAAAATCAGCCCCAGCATTTT,CASSIGSTGQKNQPQHF
TRBV2,.,TRBD1,TRBJ1-5,TGTGCCAGCAGTGTGATAGGGACAGGAGATCAGCCCCAGCATTTT,CASSVIGTGDQPQHF
TRBV5-1,.,.,TRBJ1-2,TGCGCCAGCAGCTCCGGGACCGAGACTTACGGGAACTATGGCTACACCTTC,CASSSGTETYGNYGYTF
TRBV10-2,.,.,TRBJ1-5,TGCGCCAGCAGTGAAGGTAGGGCAGAGGATCAGCCCCAGCATTTT,CASSEGRAEDQPQHF
TRBV7-6,.,.,TRBJ1-2,TGTGCCAGCAGCCAGGGCCCCGGGGGAGGTAACTATGGCTACACCTTC,CASSQGPGGGNYGYTF
TRBV30,once,.,TRBJ2-1,TGTGCCTGGAGTCTCCCGCGGGTGGGAGGTACGCAGTTCTTC,CAWSLPRVGGTQFF
TRBV11-2,.,TRBD1,TRBJ2-2,TGTGCCAGCAGCTTAGTCGGCAGGGGGCCAACCGGGGAGCTGTTTTTT,CASSLVGRGPTGELFF
TRBV18,.,.,TRBJ2-2,TGTGCCAGCTCTCCACCGAACACCGGGGAGCTGTTTTTT,CASSPPNTGELFF